This T cell receptor (beta chain) was sequenced for a study of T cell responses to AZD1222 COVID-19 vaccine. Whole-study results and caveats: Receipt of two AZD1222 doses was followed by a rise in Spike-specific TCR breadth and depth. Spike as a whole was targeted by vaccine-associated CD4 TCRs, dominant at 160-218 and 743-854.

There are a few counts of this clone. Its antigen is currently unknown. Trimming cost V 5 bases and J 4 bases; bases outside gene matches: 17. Germline CDR1 is PRHDT and CDR2 is FYEKMQ (reference sequence). This CDR3 has 17 residues. The assay was immunoSEQ multiplex PCR, and TCRdb's table has in-frame clones only and misses some. The sample holds some 140,000 clones, around 90% seen once. Sample: peripheral blood, taken on day 0 of AZD1222 vaccination. This rearrangement joins TRBV13 to TRBJ2-7, with TRBD2 matching over 7 bases. The sequence derives from an adult in good health. The DNA of the CDR3 is TGTGCCAGCAGCGACCGTCACGGGGGGAGCTTCTCGTACGAGCAGTACTTC. Residues: CASSDRHGGSFSYEQYF.